The next 27 T cell receptor beta chains were all read from a single sample in a study of lymphopenia after photon versus proton radiotherapy. Method: immunoSEQ multiplex PCR; TCRdb's copy keeps in-frame clones and lacks some. Seen here are about 160,000 clones, 70% to 90% observed once, and the top ten hold about 4.3%. The specimen comprised peripheral blood, sampled from a patient treated with photon-based radiotherapy. Source of these receptors: a man in his fifties or sixties with gastric cancer.

The chain has TRBV7-2 and TRBJ2-7; a possible D gene is TRBD1 (6 bases). The CDR3 sequence is 16 residues long. The V and J ends lost 0 bases and 6 bases respectively, with 18 bases between them. Looked up from germline, CDR1 is SGHTA and CDR2 is FQGNSA. The CDR3 DNA sequence: TGTGCCAGCAGCTTAGCCCTCCCCGTATGGGGGCCCGAGCAGTACTTC. It is translated as CASSLALPVWGPEQYF.

The J gene is TRBJ2-5, the V gene TRBV7-9; the D gene is possibly TRBD2 (6 bases). The length of the CDR3 is 14 residues. Germline values: CDR1 SEHNR, CDR2 FQNEAQ (reference sequence). The ends were cut back, 0 bases at V and 4 bases at J, with 9 bases in the middle. In DNA, the CDR3 is TGTGCCAGCAGCTTAGCGGGGGGTAGAGAGACCCAGTACTTC. Its protein product is CASSLAGGRETQYF. The variable domain in full, with the rest retrieved from reference TRBV7-9 and TRBJ2-5, is DTGVSQNPRHKITKRGQNVTFRCDPISEHNRLYWYRQTLGQGPEFLTYFQNEAQLEKSRLLSDRFSAERPKGSFSTLEIQRTEQGDSAMYLCASSLAGGRETQYFGPGTRLLVL.

The V and J genes are TRBV28 and TRBJ2-7, with D possibly being TRBD1 (6 bases). The CDR3 runs 14 residues. CDR1 is MDHEN and CDR2 is SYDVKM in the germline V gene. V was shortened by 4 bases and J by 3 bases, with 13 bases between the two germline ends. DNA of the CDR3: TGTGCCAGCAGTTCCGGAACAGGGATCTACGAGCAGTACTTC. It codes for CASSSGTGIYEQYF.

The CDR3 loop reads CASSLLLGAGGKETQYF. CDR3 DNA sequence: TGCGCCAGCAGCTTGCTCCTTGGCGCAGGGGGAAAAGAGACCCAGTACTTC. J is TRBJ2-5 and V is TRBV5-1; 7 nucleotides agree with TRBD1. This CDR3 contains 17 residues. The V and J ends lost 1 base and 3 bases, in that order; junction bases with no gene match: 12. Germline V CDR1 and CDR2: SGHRS, YFSETQ.

The genes are TRBV5-6 and TRBJ2-7, with 10 bases aligning to TRBD2. J lost 0 bases, V lost 4 bases, and 4 bases had no gene match. The CDR3 totals 15 residues. The V gene's germline CDR1 is SGHDT and CDR2 YYEEEE. CDR3 protein: CASSRAGGTSYEQYF. For the CDR3, the DNA is TGTGCCAGCAGCCGAGCGGGAGGGACCTCCTACGAGCAGTACTTC.

V gene TRBV20-1 combines with J gene TRBJ2-7; D gene unclear. The length of the CDR3 is 11 residues. V shed 3 bases and J shed 4 bases, with 7 bases lying between them. CDR1 and CDR2 (germline): DFQATT, SNEGSKA (reference sequence). CDR3 DNA sequence: TGCAGTGCTAGGCCCCCGTACGAGCAGTACTTC. Protein product: CSARPPYEQYF.

The CDR3 region is CASSLAEPGQGSYEQYF. As DNA, the CDR3 is TGTGCCAGCAGCTTAGCGGAGCCGGGACAGGGATCCTACGAGCAGTACTTC. J is TRBJ2-7 and V is TRBV7-9, with TRBD1 matching 9 bases. In germline, CDR1 is SEHNR, CDR2 FQNEAQ (reference sequence). The CDR3 has 17 residues. Losses at the gene ends were 0 bases for V and 1 base for J; bases not matched to a gene: 7.

The CDR3 sequence: CASSYVSAGELFF. The DNA of the CDR3 is TGCGCCAGCAGTTACGTTTCGGCCGGGGAGCTGTTTTTT. V usage is TRBV5-1 and J usage is TRBJ2-2; no clear D gene. In germline, CDR1 is SGHRS, CDR2 YFSETQ. Trimming pared 5 bases from V and 6 bases from J, leaving 11 bases between. The CDR3 covers 13 residues.

The chain recombines TRBV29-1 with TRBJ1-5; the match to TRBD1 covers 7 bases. This CDR3 comprises 14 residues. V trimming: 4 bases; J trimming: 3 bases; junction bases outside the gene matches: 6. Per germline, CDR1 SQVTM and CDR2 ANQGSEA. CDR3 amino acids: CSVVVTGNNQPQHF. The CDR3 nucleotides read TGCAGCGTTGTTGTGACAGGGAACAATCAGCCCCAGCATTTT.

The V and J genes are TRBV5-1 and TRBJ2-1; 10 nucleotides align to TRBD2. CDR1 is SGHRS and CDR2 is YFSETQ in the germline V gene. CDR3 size: 17 residues. V lost 4 bases to trimming and J lost 0 bases; unmatched junction nucleotides: 7. The CDR3 coding sequence is TGCGCCAGCAGCGATAGGACTAGCGGAAGCTCCTACAATGAGCAGTTCTTC. Amino acids: CASSDRTSGSSYNEQFF.

This clone was recorded once. The chain uses TRBV6-6 and TRBJ2-1, with D tentatively TRBD1 (6 bases). The CDR3 spans 15 residues. Germline CDR1 and CDR2: MNHNY and SVGAGI (reference sequence). With 7 bases removed from V and 0 bases from J, the gap between germline ends came to 13 bases. This CDR3 reads CASTAGTPSYNEQFF. The CDR3 DNA is TGTGCCAGCACCGCCGGGACACCCTCCTACAATGAGCAGTTCTTC.

The genes are TRBV6-1 and TRBJ2-7, with 11 bases matching TRBD2. Losses at the gene ends were 6 bases for V and 2 bases for J; bases not matched to a gene: 6. Looked up from germline, CDR1 is MNHNS and CDR2 is SASEGT. The CDR3 length is 15 residues. CDR3 DNA: TGTGCCAGCAGCCAACTAGCGGGAGATACCTACGAGCAGTACTTC. It codes for CASSQLAGDTYEQYF.

This sequence joins TRBV29-1 and TRBJ2-5; 9 bases line up with TRBD2. The CDR3 is 14 residues long. With 6 bases clipped from V and 1 base from J, the junction kept 6 bases outside the gene matches. CDR1 is SQVTM, CDR2 ANQGSEA, per germline. The CDR3 sequence is CSVELAGFQETQYF. The CDR3 DNA sequence: TGCAGCGTAGAACTAGCGGGCTTCCAAGAGACCCAGTACTTC.

The J gene is TRBJ2-3, the V gene TRBV19; D is ambiguous. Trimming left V 6 bases short and J 0 bases short, with 7 bases between. The CDR3 contains 13 residues. CDR1 is LNHDA and CDR2 is SQIVND in the germline V gene (reference sequence). CDR3 in DNA: TGTGCCAGTAGCGACCAGAGCACAGATACGCAGTATTTT. It is translated as CASSDQSTDTQYF.

The chain carries TRBV18 and TRBJ2-3; no reliable D call. Germline V CDR1 and CDR2: KGHSH, LQKENI. V was trimmed by 3 bases and J by 1 base, leaving 8 bases between them. The length of the CDR3 is 14 residues. CDR3 protein: CASSPQAGTDTQYF. CDR3 coding DNA: TGTGCCAGCTCACCTCAGGCGGGCACAGATACGCAGTATTTT.

This chain links TRBV5-4 with TRBJ2-2; the D is unclear. This CDR3 is built from 13 residues. CDR1 SGHNT and CDR2 YYREEE come from the germline V gene (reference sequence). V was trimmed by 4 bases and J by 10 bases, leaving 14 bases between them. CDR3 sequence reads: CASSPPARTELFF. In DNA form, the CDR3 reads TGTGCCAGCAGCCCCCCGGCCCGTACGGAGCTGTTTTTT.

V and J are TRBV7-8 and TRBJ1-5, with unresolved D. The germline gives CDR1 SGHVS, CDR2 FQNEAQ. The CDR3 is 16 residues long. V shed 5 bases and J shed 0 bases, with 14 bases lying between them. The CDR3 reads CASSPSGRNSNQPQHF. CDR3 bases: TGTGCCAGCAGCCCCAGTGGGAGGAATAGCAATCAGCCCCAGCATTTT.

The J gene is TRBJ1-4, the V gene TRBV29-1; tentatively, D is TRBD1 (6 bases). CDR1 is SQVTM and CDR2 is ANQGSEA in the germline V gene. V was pared by 4 bases and J by 6 bases, with 9 bases between. This CDR3 region has 12 residues. This CDR3 reads CSVVGADEKLFF. The CDR3 DNA follows: TGCAGCGTTGTGGGGGCGGATGAAAAACTGTTTTTT.

This rearrangement joins TRBV11-2 to TRBJ2-3; 10 positions agree with TRBD2. V lost 3 bases to trimming and J lost 0 bases; unmatched junction nucleotides: 3. The CDR3 extends over 16 amino acids. CDR1 and CDR2 (germline): SGHAT, FQNNGV. The CDR3 sequence is CASSFRTSGSTDTQYF. CDR3 DNA: TGTGCCAGCAGCTTCCGGACTAGCGGTAGCACAGATACGCAGTATTTT.

This clone was detected only once. The CDR3 DNA is TGTGCCAGTAGTATTGAAAGACAGGGGGGCTATGGCTACACCTTC. Its translation is CASSIERQGGYGYTF. The chain has TRBV19 and TRBJ1-2; the match to TRBD1 covers 9 bases. The CDR3 loop spans 15 amino acids. Germline trimming cut 3 bases from V and 4 bases from J; bases unmatched to any gene: 6. Germline CDR1 LNHDA, CDR2 SQIVND (reference sequence).

This sequence joins TRBV9 and TRBJ1-3, with D tentatively TRBD1 (5 bases). The CDR3 sequence is 17 residues long. Germline V lookup: CDR1 SGDLS, CDR2 YYNGEE. Trimming pared 4 bases from V and 0 bases from J, leaving 17 bases between. The CDR3 sequence is CASSPRPGGVSGNTIYF. CDR3 sequence (DNA): TGTGCCAGCAGCCCCCGGCCGGGGGGGGTCTCTGGAAACACCATATATTTT. The full variable domain, rest sourced from reference TRBV9 and TRBJ1-3, is DSGVTQTPKHLITATGQRVTLRCSPRSGDLSVYWYQQSLDQGLQFLIQYYNGEERAKGNILERFSAQQFPDLHSELNLSSLELGDSALYFCASSPRPGGVSGNTIYFGEGSWLTVV.

This rearrangement joins TRBV7-9 to TRBJ1-2; 8 positions agree with TRBD1. V was clipped by 4 bases and J by 4 bases; unmatched bases: 8. The CDR3 sequence is 15 residues long. Germline-derived CDR1 and CDR2 are SEHNR and FQNEAQ (reference sequence). Here the CDR3 DNA reads TGTGCCAGCAGCTCCAGCCGGACAGGGCCCTATGGCTACACCTTC. Amino acid sequence: CASSSSRTGPYGYTF.

V is TRBV27 and J is TRBJ1-1; D gene ambiguous. The CDR3 has 13 amino acids. Germline CDR1 MNHEY, CDR2 SMNVEV (reference sequence). V dropped 8 bases and J dropped 5 bases, with 15 bases sitting between them. The CDR3 DNA follows: TGTGCCAGCGGCAAGCGGTTTAGAACTGAAGCTTTCTTT. Translating it yields CASGKRFRTEAFF.

This sequence joins TRBV6-5 and TRBJ1-1; TRBD1 matches 9 bases. The CDR3 loop spans 14 amino acids. The J segment lost 3 bases and the V segment lost 6 bases, leaving 5 bases of the junction unmatched. CDR1 and CDR2 from the germline V gene are MNHEY and SVGAGI. The CDR3 DNA sequence: TGTGCCAGCAGCCCCGGGACAGGGTACACTGAAGCTTTCTTT. It yields the protein CASSPGTGYTEAFF.

V usage is TRBV28 and J usage is TRBJ1-2; TRBD1 matches 8 bases. Germline CDR1 and CDR2: MDHEN and SYDVKM. V lost 6 bases and J lost 5; bases outside the gene matches: 11. This CDR3 has 15 residues. CDR3 DNA sequence: TGTGCCAGCAGATTCTCAGGGGGCAACCTTTATGGCTACACCTTC. Its translation: CASRFSGGNLYGYTF.

The chain couples TRBV18 to TRBJ2-7; 13 positions agree with TRBD2. The CDR3 runs to 16 residues. The trim removed 4 bases at V and 4 bases at J, leaving 7 bases unmatched. Germline V gives CDR1 KGHSH, CDR2 LQKENI. The CDR3 spells CASSLSGTSGNYEQYF. The CDR3 coding sequence is TGTGCCAGCTCACTTTCCGGGACTAGCGGGAATTACGAGCAGTACTTC.

The J gene is TRBJ2-7, the V gene TRBV7-9, with 13 bases identical to TRBD2. CDR1 is SEHNR, CDR2 FQNEAQ, per germline (reference sequence). The CDR3 loop spans 15 amino acids. Losses at the gene ends were 4 bases for V and 3 bases for J; bases not matched to a gene: 3. CDR3 DNA sequence: TGTGCCAGCAGCTCGGGACTAGCGGGATTCTACGAGCAGTACTTC. Residues: CASSSGLAGFYEQYF.